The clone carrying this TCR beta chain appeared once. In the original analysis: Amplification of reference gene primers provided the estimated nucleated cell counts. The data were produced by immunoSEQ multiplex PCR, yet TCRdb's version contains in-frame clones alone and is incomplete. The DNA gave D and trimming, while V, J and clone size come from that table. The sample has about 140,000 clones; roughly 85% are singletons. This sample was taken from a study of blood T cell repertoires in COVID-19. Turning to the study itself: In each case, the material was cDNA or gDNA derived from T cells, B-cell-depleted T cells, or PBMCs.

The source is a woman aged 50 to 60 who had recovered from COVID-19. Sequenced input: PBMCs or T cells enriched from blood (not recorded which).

The CDR3 DNA follows: TGCGCCAGCAGCCAAACCGCACGGGACTGGGGGCAGTACTTC. Its protein product is CASSQTARDWGQYF. V usage is TRBV4-1 and J usage is TRBJ2-7; possibly TRBD2 for D (6 bases). Germline assignment: CDR1 MGHRA and CDR2 YSYEKL. V shed 2 bases and J shed 9 bases, with 17 bases lying between them. CDR3 length: 14 residues.